This T cell receptor beta chain was captured by sequencing in a study of OX40 agonist ivuxolimab in advanced cancers. This table comes from immunoSEQ multiplex PCR, and its TCRdb copy is limited to in-frame clones, with some not included. This sample has some 20,000 clones, with 70% to 85% found just once. Study outcomes and limitations: The expanded peripheral T cells' antigen specificity was not determined.

J gave up 6 bases and V 5 bases, and 10 bases lay outside the gene matches. CDR1 is MDHEN, CDR2 SYDVKM, per germline. The CDR3 loop spans 15 amino acids. Turning to this clone: Its target is unknown.

The clonotype originates from an adult with an advanced solid tumor such as melanoma, head and neck, liver or kidney cancer. The specimen was CD4+ or CD8+ T cells sorted from blood, collected in a trial of the OX40 agonist ivuxolimab. This chain connects TRBV28 to TRBJ2-3; 8 bases are a match to TRBD1. CDR3 nucleotides: TGTGCCAGCAGTCAGCAGGGGGCGGTGAGGGATACGCAGTATTTT. Translated: CASSQQGAVRDTQYF.